This T cell receptor (beta chain) emerged from a study of PD-L1 blockade in urothelial cancer. Sequenced by immunoSEQ multiplex PCR; TCRdb stores in-frame clones only, minus some. The data show about 93,000 clones, with around 90% seen just once and around 1.5% held by the top ten. With 0 bases removed from V and 2 bases from J, the gap between germline ends came to 15 bases. Germline values: CDR1 LGHNA, CDR2 YNFKEQ. This CDR3 is 17 amino acids long. Described time point: pretreatment peripheral blood. The material was PBMCs, obtained around atezolizumab (anti-PD-L1) treatment. The V call is TRBV4-2, the J call TRBJ2-3; D is possibly TRBD2 (6 bases). The sequence came from a man aged 55-75 years with urothelial cancer. The CDR3 here is CASSQEKTRSNTDTQYF. The DNA for the CDR3 is TGTGCCAGCAGCCAAGAGAAGACTAGGAGCAACACAGATACGCAGTATTTT.